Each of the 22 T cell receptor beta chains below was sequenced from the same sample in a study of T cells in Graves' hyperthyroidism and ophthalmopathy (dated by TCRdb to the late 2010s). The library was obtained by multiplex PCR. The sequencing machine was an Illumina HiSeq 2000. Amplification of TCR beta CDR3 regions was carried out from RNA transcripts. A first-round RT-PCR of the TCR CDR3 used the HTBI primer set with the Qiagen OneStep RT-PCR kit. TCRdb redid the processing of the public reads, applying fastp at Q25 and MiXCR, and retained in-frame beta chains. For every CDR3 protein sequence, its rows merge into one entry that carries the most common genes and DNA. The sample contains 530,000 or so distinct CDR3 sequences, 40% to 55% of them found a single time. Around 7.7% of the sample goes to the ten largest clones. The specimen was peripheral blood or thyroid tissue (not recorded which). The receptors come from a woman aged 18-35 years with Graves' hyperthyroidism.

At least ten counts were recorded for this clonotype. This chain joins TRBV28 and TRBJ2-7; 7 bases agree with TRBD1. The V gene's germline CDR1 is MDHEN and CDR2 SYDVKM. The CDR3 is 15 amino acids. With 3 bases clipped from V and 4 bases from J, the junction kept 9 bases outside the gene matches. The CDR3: CASSLTGTASYEQYF. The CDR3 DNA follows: TGTGCCAGCAGTTTGACAGGGACCGCATCATACGAGCAGTACTTC.

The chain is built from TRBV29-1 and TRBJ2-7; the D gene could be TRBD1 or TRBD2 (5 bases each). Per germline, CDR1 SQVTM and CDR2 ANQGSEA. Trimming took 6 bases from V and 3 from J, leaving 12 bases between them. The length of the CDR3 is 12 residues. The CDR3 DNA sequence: TGCAGCGTAGGGGACGATGACTACGAGCAGTACTTC. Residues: CSVGDDDYEQYF.

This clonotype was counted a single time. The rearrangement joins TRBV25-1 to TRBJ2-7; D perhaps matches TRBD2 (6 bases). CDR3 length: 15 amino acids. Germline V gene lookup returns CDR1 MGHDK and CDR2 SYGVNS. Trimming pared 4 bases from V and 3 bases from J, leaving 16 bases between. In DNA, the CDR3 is TGTGCCAGCAGTGCTAATAGCGGTGGATACTACGAGCAGTACTTC. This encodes CASSANSGGYYEQYF.

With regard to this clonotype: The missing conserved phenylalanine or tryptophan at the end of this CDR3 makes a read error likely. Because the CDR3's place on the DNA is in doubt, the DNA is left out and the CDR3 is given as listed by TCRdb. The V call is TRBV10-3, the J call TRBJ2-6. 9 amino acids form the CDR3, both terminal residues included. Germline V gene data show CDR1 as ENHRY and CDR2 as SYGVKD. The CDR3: CAISGGLTY.

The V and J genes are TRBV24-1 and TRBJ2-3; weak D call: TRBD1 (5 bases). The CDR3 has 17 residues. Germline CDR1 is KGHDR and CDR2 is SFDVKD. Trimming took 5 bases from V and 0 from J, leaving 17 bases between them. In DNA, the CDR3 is TGTGCCACCAGTGGCCGCCAGGGTGGCCCCAGCACAGATACGCAGTATTTT. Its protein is CATSGRQGGPSTDTQYF.

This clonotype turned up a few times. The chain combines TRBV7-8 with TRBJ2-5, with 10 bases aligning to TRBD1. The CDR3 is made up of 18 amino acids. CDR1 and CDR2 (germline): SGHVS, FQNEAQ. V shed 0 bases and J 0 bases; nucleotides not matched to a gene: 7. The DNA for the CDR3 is TGTGCCAGCAGCTTAGCAAGACAGGGGGCGTACAACCAAGAGACCCAGTACTTC. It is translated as CASSLARQGAYNQETQYF. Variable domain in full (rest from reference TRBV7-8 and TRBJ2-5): GAGVSQSPRYKVAKRGQDVALRCDPISGHVSLFWYQQALGQGPEFLTYFQNEAQLDKSGLPSDRFFAERPEGSVSTLKIQRTQQEDSAVYLCASSLARQGAYNQETQYFGPGTRLLVL.

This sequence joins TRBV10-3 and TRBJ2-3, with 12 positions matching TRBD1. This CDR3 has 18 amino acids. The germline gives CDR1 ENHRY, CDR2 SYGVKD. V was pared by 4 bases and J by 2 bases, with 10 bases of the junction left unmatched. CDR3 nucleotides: TGTGCCATCAGTGGACCCAGGGGGGACAGGGGGCACACAGATACGCAGTATTTT. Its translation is CAISGPRGDRGHTDTQYF.

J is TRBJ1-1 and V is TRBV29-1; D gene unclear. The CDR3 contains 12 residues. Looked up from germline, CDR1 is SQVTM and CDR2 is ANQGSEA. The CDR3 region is CRTGVLNTEAFF. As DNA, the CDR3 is TGCAGAACCGGGGTCTTGAACACTGAAGCTTTCTTT.

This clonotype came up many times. CDR3 bases: TGCGCCAGCAGCTTGGAGGTAGCAGGGGGCGAAAATGGCTACACCTTC. This codes for CASSLEVAGGENGYTF. The chain is built from TRBV5-1 and TRBJ1-2; 8 bases are a match to TRBD1. This CDR3 region has 16 residues. In germline, CDR1 is SGHRS, CDR2 YFSETQ. V shed 0 bases and J 6 bases; nucleotides not matched to a gene: 10.

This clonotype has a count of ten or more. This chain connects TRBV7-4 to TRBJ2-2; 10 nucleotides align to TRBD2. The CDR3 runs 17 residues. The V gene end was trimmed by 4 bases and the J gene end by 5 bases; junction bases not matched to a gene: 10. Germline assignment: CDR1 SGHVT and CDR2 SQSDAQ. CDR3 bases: TGTGCCAGCAGCTCTGATCTAGCGGGAGACCCAACCGGGGAGCTGTTTTTT. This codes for CASSSDLAGDPTGELFF.

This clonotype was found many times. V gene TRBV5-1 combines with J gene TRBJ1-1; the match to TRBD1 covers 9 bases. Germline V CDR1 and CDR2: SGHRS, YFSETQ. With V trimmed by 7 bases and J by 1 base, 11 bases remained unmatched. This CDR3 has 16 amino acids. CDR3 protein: CASQPGTGKANTEAFF. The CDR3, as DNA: TGCGCCAGCCAGCCCGGGACAGGGAAGGCGAACACTGAAGCTTTCTTT.

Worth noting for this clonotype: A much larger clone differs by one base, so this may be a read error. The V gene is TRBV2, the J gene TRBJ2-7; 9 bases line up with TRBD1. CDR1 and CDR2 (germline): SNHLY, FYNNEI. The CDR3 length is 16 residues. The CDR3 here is CASSSPGTGSSYEQHF. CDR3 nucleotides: TGTGCCAGCAGTTCCCCCGGGACAGGGAGCTCCTACGAGCAGCACTTC.

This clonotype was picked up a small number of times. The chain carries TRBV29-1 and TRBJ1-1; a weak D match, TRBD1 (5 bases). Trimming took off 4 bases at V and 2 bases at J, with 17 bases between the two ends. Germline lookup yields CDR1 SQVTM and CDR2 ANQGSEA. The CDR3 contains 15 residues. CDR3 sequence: CSVGQGAKRNTEAFF. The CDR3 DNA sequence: TGCAGCGTTGGGCAGGGAGCGAAAAGAAACACTGAAGCTTTCTTT.

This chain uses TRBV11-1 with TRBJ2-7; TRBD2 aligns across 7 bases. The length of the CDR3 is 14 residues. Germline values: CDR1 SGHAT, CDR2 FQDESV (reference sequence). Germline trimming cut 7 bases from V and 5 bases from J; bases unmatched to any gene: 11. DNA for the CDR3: TGTGCCAGCATGAAGACTAGCTCCGGCCACGAGCAGTACTTC. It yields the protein CASMKTSSGHEQYF.

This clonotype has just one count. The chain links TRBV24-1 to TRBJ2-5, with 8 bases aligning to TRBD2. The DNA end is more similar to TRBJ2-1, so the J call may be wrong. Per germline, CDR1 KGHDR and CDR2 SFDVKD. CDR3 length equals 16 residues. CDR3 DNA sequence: TGTGCCACCAGTGATCGGACTAGCCTATTCAACAATGAGCAGTTCTTC. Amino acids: CATSDRTSLFNNEQFF.

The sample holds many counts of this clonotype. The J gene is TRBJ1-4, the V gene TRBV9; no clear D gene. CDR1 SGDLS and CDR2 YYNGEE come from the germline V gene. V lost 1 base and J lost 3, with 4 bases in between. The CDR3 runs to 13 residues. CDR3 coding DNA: TGTGCCAGCAGCGTAACACCTAATGAAAAACTGTTTTTT. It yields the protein CASSVTPNEKLFF.

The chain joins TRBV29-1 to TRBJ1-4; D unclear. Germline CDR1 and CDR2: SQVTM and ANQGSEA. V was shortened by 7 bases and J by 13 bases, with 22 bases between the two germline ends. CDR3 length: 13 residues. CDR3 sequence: CSALGPEANRLFF. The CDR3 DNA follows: TGCAGCGCCCTTGGTCCTGAAGCAAATAGACTGTTTTTT.

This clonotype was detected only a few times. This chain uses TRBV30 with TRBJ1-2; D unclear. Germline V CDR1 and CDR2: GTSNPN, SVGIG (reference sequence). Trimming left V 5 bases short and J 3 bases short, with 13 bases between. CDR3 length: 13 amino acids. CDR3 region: CAWGGQGDYGYTF. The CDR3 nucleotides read TGTGCCTGGGGTGGTCAAGGTGACTATGGCTACACCTTC.

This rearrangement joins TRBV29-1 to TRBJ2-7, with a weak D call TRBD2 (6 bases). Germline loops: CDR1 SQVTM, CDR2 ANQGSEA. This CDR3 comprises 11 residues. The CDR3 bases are TGCAGACGGGGACTTGTGGACGAGCAGTACTTC. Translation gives CRRGLVDEQYF.

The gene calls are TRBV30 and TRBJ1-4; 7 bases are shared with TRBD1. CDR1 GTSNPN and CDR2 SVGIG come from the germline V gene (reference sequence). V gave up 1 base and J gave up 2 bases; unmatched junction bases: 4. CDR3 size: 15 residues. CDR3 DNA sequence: TGTGCCTGGAGTGGTGAGGGGGCGACTAATGAAAAACTGTTTTTT. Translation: CAWSGEGATNEKLFF.

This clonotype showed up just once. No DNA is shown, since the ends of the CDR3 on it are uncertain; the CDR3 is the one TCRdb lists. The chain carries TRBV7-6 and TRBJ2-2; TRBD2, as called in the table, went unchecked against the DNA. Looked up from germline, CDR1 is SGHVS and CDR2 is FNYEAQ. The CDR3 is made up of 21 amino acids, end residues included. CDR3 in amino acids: CASSIYLCSVELPWSAGELFF.

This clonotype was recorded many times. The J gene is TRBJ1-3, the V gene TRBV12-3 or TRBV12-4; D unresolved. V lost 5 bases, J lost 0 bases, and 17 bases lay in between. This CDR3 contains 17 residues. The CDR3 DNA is TGTGCCAGCAGTAGCTTTCGGCAGGACCGCTCTGGAAACACCATATATTTT. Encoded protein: CASSSFRQDRSGNTIYF.